This T cell receptor (beta chain) was found in a study of blood T cell repertoires in COVID-19. At the level of the study: There were acute and convalescent COVID-19 samples, and they came from the United States, Italy and Spain. T cells, B-cell-depleted T cells, or PBMCs provided the cDNA or gDNA that served as material.

Original processing methods: Estimated nucleated cell counts came from reference gene primer amplification. The data were produced by immunoSEQ multiplex PCR, yet TCRdb's version contains in-frame clones alone and is incomplete. The V and J calls and clone size are taken from that table; D and trimming were inferred from the DNA. The table shows 90,000 to 150,000 clones, with less than 75% occurring only once. V was clipped by 3 bases and J by 4 bases, with 9 bases between them. There are 13 residues in the CDR3. This sequence originates from a human donor with acute or convalescent COVID-19. The donor label of this sample is uncertain. The chain joins TRBV12-3 or TRBV12-4 to TRBJ1-2; TRBD1 is a possible D gene (5 bases). Sequencing input: peripheral blood. CDR3 sequence: CASSFQGPYGYTF. The CDR3 DNA is TGTGCCAGCAGTTTTCAGGGCCCCTATGGCTACACCTTC.